This entry features one T cell receptor beta chain sequence. This clone's antigen is unknown. The record has no base qualities; no much larger clone is one base away. The donors were some 36 Caucasian individuals from Russia, aged roughly 6 to 100 years, who were systemically healthy. Each donor gave around 9 milliliters of peripheral blood, collected into EDTA-treated Vacutainer tubes. Ficoll-Paque density-gradient centrifugation was used to isolate PBMCs, with at least 6.5 million obtained per sample. Total RNA, at least 5 micrograms per sample, was extracted from PBMCs with Trizol reagent. Naive CD45RAhigh/CD27high T cell percentages were measured by flow cytometry on a PBMC aliquot from every donor. The data belong to a study of blood T cells in healthy people across ages (dated by TCRdb to between 2014 and 2017). In the study overall: Template switching captured roughly one uniquely barcoded TCR beta cDNA molecule per two T cells in model experiments. The study measured age-related changes in TCR beta repertoire diversity using deep sequencing normalized with unique cDNA molecular identifiers. Donors were grouped into four age groups: young (average 16 years), middle-aged (39), aged (around 56) and long-lived (roughly 80). To avoid experimental bias, donors of different ages were distributed randomly across sequencing lanes. Using the same blood draw, the study looked at two additional independent replicas of 1 million unique cDNA reads for two donors, one aged 18 to 29 and the other aged 80 or older. General conclusions and limits of the study: Estimates of total diversity based on one million sequenced T cells were considered lower bounds and underestimates. The long-lived group showed more naive CD4+ T cells, fewer expanded clones and increased TCR diversity than the aged group, suggesting age selection. Observed TCR beta diversity per million T cells fell roughly linearly with age, and a significant reduction was already apparent by age around 40. Because the CMV infection status of the donors was unknown, age-related changes in expanded clonotypes may potentially have been confounded. Bulk unsorted PBMC profiling prevented conclusive comparison of naive and antigen-experienced compartments. A strong correlation was found between observed TCR beta diversity and the percentage of naive T cells measured by flow cytometry.

Counted from cysteine to phenylalanine, this CDR3 has 14 amino acids. Only the CDR3 DNA is retained, 42 bases long and in frame from the first base. V is shortened by 2 bases, J by 1 base, and the region joining them spans 8 bases. CDR1 SEHNR and CDR2 FQNEAQ were looked up in the germline V gene (reference sequence). Library method: 5' RACE. Sequenced using an Illumina HiSeq 2500. A second roughly 6 to 12 cycle PCR used a sample-barcoded 5' primer and a J-beta primer mix. Each TCR beta cDNA molecule received a unique molecular identifier from a template-switch 5' adaptor carrying 12 random nucleotides. At least 2.5 million CDR3-containing paired-end reads were obtained from each sample. The Mint cDNA synthesis kit, primed by a TRBC-specific oligonucleotide, was used to synthesize first-strand cDNA from all RNA. Following uracil-DNA glycosylase treatment, all cDNA underwent a first 18-cycle PCR with the universal primers M1SS and BC2_uni_R. Regarding the original processing steps: For normalization, 1 million high-quality reads were randomly selected from each sample, with every read carrying a distinct molecular identifier. Instead of being binned into consensus sequences, reads with shared molecular identifiers were discarded. MiTCR, run with a Q25 quality threshold and the strictest error-elimination algorithm, handled CDR3 identification, clonotype clustering and error correction. A nonparametric unseen species model with Euler transformation was used to estimate a lower bound on total TCR beta diversity. TCRdb trimmed the raw reads at Q25, called clones with MiXCR and kept productive beta chains. Every distinct CDR3 protein forms one entry, paired with its most common genes and DNA. TCRdb's processing, not the authors', yielded these V and J calls. Within this sample are under 2,000,000 distinct CDR3 sequences, with around half of them counted one time only. The ten largest clones capture less than 2.5% of the sample.

Recombination connected TRBV7-9 to TRBJ1-2; a confident D gene designation cannot be given. The sequenced material came from blood. The TCR comes from a woman in her 40s in good health. The CDR3 reads as follows: CASSLRPSNYGYTF. Here is the DNA: TGTGCCAGCAGCTTACGGCCCAGTAACTATGGCTACACCTTC.